This TCR beta chain was observed in a study of cytomegalovirus exposure and HLA in healthy donors. Overall study findings and caveats: Later analysis identified 15,000 to 20,000 TCR beta sequences associated with HLA alleles, using a false discovery rate threshold of 0.05. An analysis that came later showed most CMV-associated TCR beta chains appearing HLA-restricted.

A multiplex PCR was run with 60 Vbeta primers and 13 Jbeta primers. As originally analysed: An analysis performed later counted 72 million or so unique TCR beta chains (roughly 11 million of them shared). The protocol was immunoSEQ multiplex PCR, while the TCRdb copy is restricted to in-frame clones and leaves out a portion. For V, J and clone size, that table is used; D and trimming come from the DNA. This sample has about 77,000 clones, with approximately 75% found just once. With regard to this clone: What it recognizes is unknown.

This CDR3 has 16 residues. Trimming stripped 0 bases from V and 3 bases from J, with 12 bases between. The germline CDR1 and CDR2 sequences are SGDLS and YYNGEE. The gene calls are TRBV9 and TRBJ2-2, with a weak D call TRBD2 (5 bases). The clonotype was recovered from a woman between 40 and 50 years old in good health and CMV-seronegative. Sample: PBMCs. DNA of the CDR3: TGTGCCAGCAGCGTAGATGTAGGGAGTTACACCGGGGAGCTGTTTTTT. Amino acids: CASSVDVGSYTGELFF.